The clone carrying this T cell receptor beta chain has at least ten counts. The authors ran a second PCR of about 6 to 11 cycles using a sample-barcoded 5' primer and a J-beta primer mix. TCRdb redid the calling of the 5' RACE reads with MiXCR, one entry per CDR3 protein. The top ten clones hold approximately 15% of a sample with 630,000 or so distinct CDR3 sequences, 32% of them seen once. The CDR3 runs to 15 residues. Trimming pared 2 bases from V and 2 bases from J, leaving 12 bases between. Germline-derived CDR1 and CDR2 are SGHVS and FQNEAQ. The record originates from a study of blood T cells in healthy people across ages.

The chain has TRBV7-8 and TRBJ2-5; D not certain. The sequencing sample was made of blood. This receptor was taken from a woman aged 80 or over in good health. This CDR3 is CASSLTLTRQETQYF. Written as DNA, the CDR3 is TGTGCCAGCAGCTTAACCCTGACACGGCAAGAGACCCAGTACTTC.